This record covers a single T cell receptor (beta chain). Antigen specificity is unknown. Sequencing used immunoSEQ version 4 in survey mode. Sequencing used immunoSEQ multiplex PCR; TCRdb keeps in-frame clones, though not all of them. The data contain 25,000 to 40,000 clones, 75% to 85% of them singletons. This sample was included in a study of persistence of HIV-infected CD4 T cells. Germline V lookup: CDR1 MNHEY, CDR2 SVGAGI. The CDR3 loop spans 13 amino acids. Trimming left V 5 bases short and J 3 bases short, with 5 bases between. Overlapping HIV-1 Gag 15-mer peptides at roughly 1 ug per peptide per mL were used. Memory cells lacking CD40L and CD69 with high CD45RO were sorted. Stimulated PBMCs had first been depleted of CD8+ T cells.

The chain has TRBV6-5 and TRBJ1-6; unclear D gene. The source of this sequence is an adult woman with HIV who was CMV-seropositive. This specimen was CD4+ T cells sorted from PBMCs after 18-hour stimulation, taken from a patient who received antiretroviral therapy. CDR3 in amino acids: CASSTDYNSPLHF. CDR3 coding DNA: TGTGCCAGCAGTACAGACTATAATTCACCCCTCCACTTT.